A single sample is the source of the 6 T cell receptor beta chains below, sequenced in a study of blood T cell repertoires in COVID-19. Sequencing was performed with immunoSEQ multiplex PCR; in TCRdb, only in-frame clones are kept and a portion is missing. This table has 100,000 to 150,000 clones, 75% to 85% appearing once. The material sequenced was peripheral blood. Receptor source: a man in his forties or fifties with active or convalescent COVID-19.

Points on this clone: This CDR3 is also generated by other DNA sequences in the sample. This rearrangement joins TRBV11-2 to TRBJ2-7; perhaps TRBD2 as D (6 bases). This CDR3 is 12 amino acids long. The V end was cut by 2 bases, the J end by 4 bases, with 6 bases between. Germline values: CDR1 SGHAT, CDR2 FQNNGV. In nucleotides, the CDR3 is TGTGCCAGCAGCTTAAGCGGGTACGAGCAGTACTTC. Amino acids: CASSLSGYEQYF. Full variable domain (remainder filled in from reference TRBV11-2 and TRBJ2-7): EAGVAQSPRYKIIEKRQSVAFWCNPISGHATLYWYQQILGQGPKLLIQFQNNGVVDDSQLPKDRFSAERLKGVDSTLKIQPAKLEDSAVYLCASSLSGYEQYFGPGTRLTVT.

The gene calls are TRBV7-2 and TRBJ1-5; possible D gene TRBD1, 5 bases. Between the trimmed V and J ends, which lost 3 bases and 4 bases, there was a span of 13 bases. The CDR3 is 15 amino acids. From germline, CDR1 is SGHTA and CDR2 FQGNSA. The CDR3 region is CASSFASGPNQPQHF. In DNA, the CDR3 is TGTGCCAGCAGCTTTGCCTCAGGGCCGAATCAGCCCCAGCATTTT.

This rearrangement joins TRBV7-9 to TRBJ2-3; 14 nucleotides line up with TRBD2. The CDR3 covers 18 residues. CDR1 is SEHNR and CDR2 is FQNEAQ in the germline V gene (reference sequence). V gave up 5 bases and J gave up 3 bases; unmatched junction bases: 10. The CDR3 loop reads CASSPGLAGGRLTDTQYF. For the CDR3, the DNA is TGTGCCAGCAGCCCCGGACTAGCGGGGGGCCGGTTAACAGATACGCAGTATTTT.

CDR3 bases: TGTGCCTCCACGGGTTGGAACACTGAAGCTTTCTTT. Its translation: CASTGWNTEAFF. This chain connects TRBV30 to TRBJ1-1; D unresolved. The germline gives CDR1 GTSNPN, CDR2 SVGIG (reference sequence). V was cut by 7 bases and J by 1 base, with 10 bases left in between. The length of the CDR3 is 12 residues.

V gene TRBV5-1 combines with J gene TRBJ1-2; 7 nucleotides agree with TRBD1. J was trimmed by 1 base and V by 4 bases; bases with no gene match: 10. This CDR3 spans 16 amino acids. Germline CDR1 SGHRS, CDR2 YFSETQ. CDR3 DNA: TGCGCCAGCAGCCAAAGGACAGGCGGCTTTAACTATGGCTACACCTTC. Translating it yields CASSQRTGGFNYGYTF.

The CDR3 spells CASSARTSGSSYNEQFF. The CDR3 DNA is TGTGCCAGCAGCGCCAGGACTAGCGGGAGCTCCTACAATGAGCAGTTCTTC. This rearrangement joins TRBV9 to TRBJ2-1, with 13 bases aligning to TRBD2. V gave up 3 bases and J gave up 0 bases; unmatched junction bases: 3. The germline V gene has CDR1 SGDLS and CDR2 YYNGEE. The CDR3 has 17 residues.